The rows below give T cell receptor beta chains drawn from one sample of a study of brain T cells in children with intractable seizures. Profiling relied on immunoSEQ multiplex PCR, and the TCRdb table lists in-frame clones only, not all of them. Here the sample spans under 400,000 clones, 93% being singletons. This specimen was peripheral blood, taken more than 4 months after surgery. These receptors all come from a boy under three years old with tuberous sclerosis and intractable seizures. Each CDR3 is given with its conserved first and last residue. D genes are given only for firm matches. Rows may omit the clone size; those that give it use once, few, many or a size class.

>TRBV27|TRBJ2-1|NA|NA
CASSLLAGLDNEQFF
TGTGCCAGCAGTTTACTGGCGGGGCTGGACAATGAGCAGTTCTTC
>TRBV9|TRBJ2-1|NA|NA
CASSVDGGGSEQFF
TGTGCCAGCAGCGTAGACGGAGGGGGCTCTGAGCAGTTCTTC
>TRBV4-2|TRBJ1-2|TRBD1|NA
CASSQDRGGVSPSTF
TGTGCCAGCAGCCAAGATCGAGGGGGCGTCTCTCCATCCACCTTC
>TRBV9|TRBJ1-6|NA|NA
CASSGSGQSNSPLHF
TGTGCCAGCAGCGGGTCTGGACAAAGCAATTCACCCCTCCACTTT
>TRBV5-1|TRBJ2-1|TRBD1|once
CASSFTLTGSSNEQFF
TGCGCCAGCAGCTTTACCCTGACAGGGTCTAGCAATGAGCAGTTCTTC
>TRBV23-1|TRBJ2-7|NA|NA
CASSHGYEQYF
TGCGCCAGCAGTCATGGCTACGAGCAGTACTTC
>TRBV15|TRBJ1-2|TRBD1|NA
CATSSPGQGYYGYTF
TGTGCCACCAGCAGCCCGGGACAGGGGTACTATGGCTACACCTTC
>TRBV7-9|TRBJ2-3|NA|NA
CASGRADTQYF
TGTGCCTCGGGAAGGGCAGATACGCAGTATTTT
>TRBV5-8|TRBJ2-5|NA|NA
CASSPARGWAQETQYF
TGTGCCAGCAGCCCCGCCAGGGGTTGGGCTCAAGAGACCCAGTACTTC
>TRBV5-5|TRBJ2-1|NA|NA
CASSPETGQFF
TGTGCCAGCAGCCCCGAGACTGGGCAGTTCTTC
>TRBV30|TRBJ2-7|NA|NA
CAWSVGQGRSYEQYF
TGTGCCTGGAGTGTAGGGCAGGGGCGCTCCTACGAGCAGTACTTC
>TRBV3-1/TRBV3-2|TRBJ2-7|TRBD2|NA
CASSPWTSGDFRYEQYF
TGTGCCAGCAGCCCTTGGACTAGCGGCGATTTCCGTTACGAGCAGTACTTC
>TRBV5-1|TRBJ2-1|TRBD2|NA
CASSKRDSYNEQFF
TGCGCCAGCTCCAAGCGGGACTCCTACAATGAGCAGTTCTTC
>TRBV30|TRBJ1-2|NA|NA
CAWSGANYGYTF
TGTGCCTGGTCAGGGGCTAACTATGGCTACACCTTC
>TRBV24-1|TRBJ2-7|NA|NA
CATKTGPYEQYF
TGTGCCACCAAGACGGGACCCTACGAGCAGTACTTC
>TRBV4-2|TRBJ1-2|NA|NA
CASSHQIGGQANYGYTF
TGTGCCAGCAGCCATCAAATAGGGGGACAAGCCAACTATGGCTACACCTTC
>TRBV30|TRBJ1-4|TRBD1|once
CAWDGTGGGGEKLFF
TGTGCCTGGGATGGGACAGGGGGCGGGGGTGAAAAACTGTTTTTT
>TRBV19|TRBJ2-1|TRBD2|NA
CASSIPGGRTSLSNEQFF
TGTGCCAGTAGTATACCGGGGGGTAGGACTAGCCTCTCCAATGAGCAGTTCTTC
>TRBV7-9|TRBJ2-1|TRBD2|NA
CASSLIAGSSYNEQFF
TGTGCCAGCAGCCTAATAGCGGGGAGCTCCTACAATGAGCAGTTCTTC
>TRBV11-2|TRBJ2-1|TRBD1|NA
CASSLGLAQGAFDNEQFF
TGTGCCAGCAGCTTAGGTCTCGCGCAGGGGGCCTTTGACAATGAGCAGTTCTTC
>TRBV30|TRBJ1-5|NA|NA
CAWSIAGASNQPQHF
TGTGCCTGGAGTATCGCGGGAGCTAGCAATCAGCCCCAGCATTTT
>TRBV2|TRBJ2-1|NA|NA
CASSEGFAGSSYNEQFF
TGTGCCAGCAGTGAAGGATTTGCGGGGTCCTCCTACAATGAGCAGTTCTTC
>TRBV30|TRBJ1-6|TRBD1|once
CAWRDRDRGNSPLHF
TGTGCCTGGAGGGACCGGGACAGGGGCAACTCACCCCTCCACTTT
>TRBV27|TRBJ1-4|NA|NA
CASSEGRQLPPNEKLFF
TGTGCCAGCTCCGAAGGGAGACAGCTCCCTCCTAATGAAAAACTGTTTTTT